Given below is one TCR beta chain in context. This table comes from immunoSEQ multiplex PCR, and its TCRdb copy is limited to in-frame clones, with some not included. The sample holds 200,000 or so clones, around four fifths seen once. These data originate in a study of blood T cell repertoires in COVID-19. Study overall: Samples representing acute and convalescent COVID-19 were sourced from the United States, Italy and Spain. T cells, B-cell-depleted T cells, or PBMCs provided the cDNA or gDNA that served as material.

The specimen was peripheral blood. This clonotype originated in a woman aged 25 to 39 with acute or convalescent COVID-19.

The CDR3 DNA sequence: TGTGCCAGCTCCGACAGGGTTTCTAATGAAAAACTGTTTTTT. Translation gives CASSDRVSNEKLFF. V and J are TRBV2 and TRBJ1-4, with 7 bases lining up with TRBD1. This CDR3 is built from 14 residues. Germline-derived CDR1 and CDR2 are SNHLY and FYNNEI. V trimming: 8 bases; J trimming: 3 bases; junction bases outside the gene matches: 6.